This is a list of T cell receptor beta chains from one sample in a study of blood T cells in healthy people across ages. TCRdb re-analysed the 5' RACE reads in MiXCR, keeping a single row per CDR3 protein. The table has about 680,000 distinct CDR3 sequences, approximately 50% seen once. The sample was blood. The receptors were gathered from an older woman in good health. The CDR3 runs from the conserved cysteine through the conserved F or W. The D gene is left open where the match is weak. Some rows mark clone size as missing; the rest say once, few, many or name a class of expanded clone.

abundance: -
d_gene: TRBD2
v_gene: TRBV12-3/TRBV12-4
j_gene: TRBJ2-5
CDR3nt: TGTGCCAGCAGTTTAAGGTCGGGAGGGCGGGAGACCCAGTACTTC
CDR3aa: CASSLRSGGRETQYF

abundance: few
d_gene: TRBD2
v_gene: TRBV5-1
j_gene: TRBJ2-3
CDR3nt: TGCGCCAGCCATGGACGCGGGAGGGCCGCAGATACGCAGTATTTT
CDR3aa: CASHGRGRAADTQYF

abundance: -
d_gene: -
v_gene: TRBV20-1
j_gene: TRBJ2-7
CDR3nt: TGCAGTGCTCAGGACTTCCCCCTTGAGCAGTACTTC
CDR3aa: CSAQDFPLEQYF

abundance: -
d_gene: -
v_gene: TRBV6-6
j_gene: TRBJ2-7
CDR3nt: TGTGCCAGCAGTTACGACCGATTCTACGAGCAGTACTTC
CDR3aa: CASSYDRFYEQYF

abundance: many
d_gene: -
v_gene: TRBV27
j_gene: TRBJ2-3
CDR3nt: TGTGCCAGCAGCTTATTAGGGACAGATACGCAGTATTTT
CDR3aa: CASSLLGTDTQYF

abundance: -
d_gene: TRBD1
v_gene: TRBV5-1
j_gene: TRBJ1-1
CDR3nt: TGCGCCAGCAGCCGGGACAGGGGCACGAACACTGAAGCTTTCTTT
CDR3aa: CASSRDRGTNTEAFF

abundance: -
d_gene: -
v_gene: TRBV4-3
j_gene: TRBJ1-2
CDR3nt: TGCGCCAGCAGCCATGCCGCGGGACTCACGTATGGCTACACCTTC
CDR3aa: CASSHAAGLTYGYTF

abundance: -
d_gene: -
v_gene: TRBV6-2/TRBV6-3
j_gene: TRBJ2-1
CDR3nt: TGTGCCAGCAGTTACGGGGTAGGGGAGTTCTTC
CDR3aa: CASSYGVGEFF

abundance: -
d_gene: TRBD1
v_gene: TRBV5-1
j_gene: TRBJ1-1
CDR3nt: TGCGCCAGCACGGAACAGGGGTTAAACACTGAAGCTTTCTTT
CDR3aa: CASTEQGLNTEAFF

abundance: -
d_gene: TRBD1
v_gene: TRBV27
j_gene: TRBJ2-5
CDR3nt: TGTGCCAGCAGGACAAGGACAGGACTGAGGGGGACCCAGTACTTC
CDR3aa: CASRTRTGLRGTQYF

abundance: few
d_gene: -
v_gene: TRBV7-9
j_gene: TRBJ2-4
CDR3nt: TGTGCCAGCAGCTTAACGGAAAACATTCAGTACTTC
CDR3aa: CASSLTENIQYF

abundance: -
d_gene: -
v_gene: TRBV20-1
j_gene: TRBJ1-5
CDR3nt: TGCAGTGCTAGGGACCTTGGGGATAGCAATCAGCCCCAGCATTTT
CDR3aa: CSARDLGDSNQPQHF

abundance: -
d_gene: -
v_gene: TRBV7-3
j_gene: TRBJ2-7
CDR3nt: TGTGCCAGCAGCTTAGGCGGGCGCTCGGCTGAGCAGTACTTC
CDR3aa: CASSLGGRSAEQYF

abundance: -
d_gene: -
v_gene: TRBV7-3
j_gene: TRBJ1-1
CDR3nt: TGTGCCAGCAGCTTGGGAAGCGCAAACACTGAAGCTTTCTTT
CDR3aa: CASSLGSANTEAFF

abundance: few
d_gene: -
v_gene: TRBV7-2
j_gene: TRBJ2-5
CDR3nt: TGTGCCAGCAGCCCACGCCTAGTTTCCCTGAGGAGGACCCAGTACTTC
CDR3aa: CASSPRLVSLRRTQYF

abundance: few
d_gene: -
v_gene: TRBV7-9
j_gene: TRBJ2-7
CDR3nt: TGTGCCAGCAGCTTCGTAGCCTCCTACGAGCAGTACTTC
CDR3aa: CASSFVASYEQYF

abundance: -
d_gene: -
v_gene: TRBV27
j_gene: TRBJ2-5
CDR3nt: TGTGCCAGCAGTTTTACACAGGGGAGGAATGAGCAGTACTTC
CDR3aa: CASSFTQGRNEQYF

abundance: -
d_gene: -
v_gene: TRBV18
j_gene: TRBJ1-1
CDR3nt: TGTGCCAGCTCACCCCAATCATACAGCACTGAAGCTTTCTTT
CDR3aa: CASSPQSYSTEAFF

abundance: few
d_gene: TRBD1
v_gene: TRBV29-1
j_gene: TRBJ2-1
CDR3nt: TGCAGCCATAGAGGACAGGCTATGAATGAGCAGTTCTTC
CDR3aa: CSHRGQAMNEQFF

abundance: few
d_gene: TRBD1
v_gene: TRBV4-3
j_gene: TRBJ2-1
CDR3nt: TGCGCCAGTCAGTGGACAGGGGGCTCGAATGAGCAGTTCTTC
CDR3aa: CASQWTGGSNEQFF

abundance: -
d_gene: -
v_gene: TRBV28
j_gene: TRBJ2-7
CDR3nt: TGTGCCAGCAGCCTCCCCGGGACACCGTACGAGCAGTACTTC
CDR3aa: CASSLPGTPYEQYF

abundance: -
d_gene: TRBD2
v_gene: TRBV24-1
j_gene: TRBJ2-1
CDR3nt: TGTGCCACCGGGGGACTAGCGGGAGTGGGGACCTACAATGAGCAGTTCTTC
CDR3aa: CATGGLAGVGTYNEQFF

abundance: -
d_gene: -
v_gene: TRBV10-2
j_gene: TRBJ1-5
CDR3nt: TGCGCCAGCAGTGAAAAGGGTAATCAGCCCCAGCATTTT
CDR3aa: CASSEKGNQPQHF

abundance: -
d_gene: TRBD1
v_gene: TRBV18
j_gene: TRBJ2-2
CDR3nt: TGTGCCAGCTCACTGTACAACAGGGGATCCACCGGGGAGCTGTTTTTT
CDR3aa: CASSLYNRGSTGELFF

abundance: -
d_gene: -
v_gene: TRBV7-2
j_gene: TRBJ2-3
CDR3nt: TGTGCCAGCAGCTTAGCGATCGGCGGACCCCGCGCAGATACGCAGTATTTT
CDR3aa: CASSLAIGGPRADTQYF

abundance: -
d_gene: -
v_gene: TRBV29-1
j_gene: TRBJ1-2
CDR3nt: TGCAGCGTTTACCAACAAGCTTCCTATGGCTACACCTTC
CDR3aa: CSVYQQASYGYTF

abundance: -
d_gene: -
v_gene: TRBV2
j_gene: TRBJ1-2
CDR3nt: TGTGCCAGCAGTGAAGTACTTGGCTACACCTTC
CDR3aa: CASSEVLGYTF

abundance: once
d_gene: -
v_gene: TRBV6-5
j_gene: TRBJ2-7
CDR3nt: TGTGCCAGCAGTTACCCGACGGAGGAGCGTCCCTACGAGCAGTACTTC
CDR3aa: CASSYPTEERPYEQYF